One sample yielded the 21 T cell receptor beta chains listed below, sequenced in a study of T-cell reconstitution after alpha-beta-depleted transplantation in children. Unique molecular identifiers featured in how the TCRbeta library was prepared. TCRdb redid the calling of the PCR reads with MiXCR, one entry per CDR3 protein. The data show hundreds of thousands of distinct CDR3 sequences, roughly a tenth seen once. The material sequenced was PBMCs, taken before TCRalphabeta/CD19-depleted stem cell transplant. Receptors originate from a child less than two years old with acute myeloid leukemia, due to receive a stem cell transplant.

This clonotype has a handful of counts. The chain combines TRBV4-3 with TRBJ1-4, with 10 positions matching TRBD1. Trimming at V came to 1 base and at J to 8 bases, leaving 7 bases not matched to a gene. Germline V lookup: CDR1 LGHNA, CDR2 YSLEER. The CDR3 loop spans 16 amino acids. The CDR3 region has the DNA TGCGCCAGCAGCCAAGTCGCCGGGACAGGGGAGGAAAAACTGTTTTTT. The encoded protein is CASSQVAGTGEEKLFF.

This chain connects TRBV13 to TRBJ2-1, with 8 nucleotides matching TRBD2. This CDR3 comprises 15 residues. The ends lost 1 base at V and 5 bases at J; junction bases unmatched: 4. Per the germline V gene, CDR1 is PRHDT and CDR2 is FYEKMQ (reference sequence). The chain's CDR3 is CASSLAGGRDNEQFF. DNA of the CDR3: TGTGCCAGCAGCTTAGCGGGAGGGCGCGACAATGAGCAGTTCTTC.

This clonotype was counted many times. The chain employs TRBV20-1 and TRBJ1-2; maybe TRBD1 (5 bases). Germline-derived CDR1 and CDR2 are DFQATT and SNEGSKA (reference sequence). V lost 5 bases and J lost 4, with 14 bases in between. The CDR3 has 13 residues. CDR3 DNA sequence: TGCAGTGCTCTCAGGGAGGACGGCTATGGCTACACCTTC. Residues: CSALREDGYGYTF.

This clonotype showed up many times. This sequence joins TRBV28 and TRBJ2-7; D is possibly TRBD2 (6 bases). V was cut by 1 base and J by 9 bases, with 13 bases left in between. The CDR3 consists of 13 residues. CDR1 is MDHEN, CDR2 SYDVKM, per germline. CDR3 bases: TGTGCCAGCAGTTTATTAAATAGGGACTCGCAGTACTTC. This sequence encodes CASSLLNRDSQYF.

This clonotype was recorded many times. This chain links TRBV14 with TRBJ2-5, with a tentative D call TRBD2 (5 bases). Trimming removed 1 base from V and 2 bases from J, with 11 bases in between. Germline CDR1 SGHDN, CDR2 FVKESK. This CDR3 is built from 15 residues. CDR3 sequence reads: CASSQVRGRQETQYF. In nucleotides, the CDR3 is TGTGCCAGCAGCCAAGTTCGGGGTCGGCAAGAGACCCAGTACTTC.

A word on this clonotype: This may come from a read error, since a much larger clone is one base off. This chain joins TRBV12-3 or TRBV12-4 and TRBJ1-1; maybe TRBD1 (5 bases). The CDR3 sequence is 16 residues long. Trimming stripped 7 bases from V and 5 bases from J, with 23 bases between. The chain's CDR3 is CASNTLGGVRETEAFF. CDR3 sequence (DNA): TGTGCCAGCAATACGCTGGGAGGGGTGAGAGAAACTGAAGCTTTCTTT.

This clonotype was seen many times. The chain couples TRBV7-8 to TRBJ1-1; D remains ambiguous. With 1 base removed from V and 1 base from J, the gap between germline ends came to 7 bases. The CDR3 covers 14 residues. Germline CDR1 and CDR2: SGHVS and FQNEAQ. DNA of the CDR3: TGTGCCAGCAGCTTAGGGTACGGGAACACTGAAGCTTTCTTT. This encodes CASSLGYGNTEAFF. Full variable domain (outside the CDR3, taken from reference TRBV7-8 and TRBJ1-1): GAGVSQSPRYKVAKRGQDVALRCDPISGHVSLFWYQQALGQGPEFLTYFQNEAQLDKSGLPSDRFFAERPEGSVSTLKIQRTQQEDSAVYLCASSLGYGNTEAFFGQGTRLTVV.

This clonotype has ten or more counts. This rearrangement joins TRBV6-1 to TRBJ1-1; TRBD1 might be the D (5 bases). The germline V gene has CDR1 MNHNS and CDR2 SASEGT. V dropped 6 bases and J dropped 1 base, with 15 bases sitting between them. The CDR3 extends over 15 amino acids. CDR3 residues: CASSSLSTGNTEAFF. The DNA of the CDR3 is TGTGCCAGCAGCTCACTTTCAACAGGGAACACTGAAGCTTTCTTT.

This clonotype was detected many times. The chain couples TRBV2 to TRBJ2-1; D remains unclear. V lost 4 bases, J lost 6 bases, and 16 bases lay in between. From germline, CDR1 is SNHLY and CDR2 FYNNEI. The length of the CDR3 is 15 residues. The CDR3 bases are TGTGCCAGCAGTGTCACCAGAGGATCGGGCAATGAGCAGTTCTTC. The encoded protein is CASSVTRGSGNEQFF.

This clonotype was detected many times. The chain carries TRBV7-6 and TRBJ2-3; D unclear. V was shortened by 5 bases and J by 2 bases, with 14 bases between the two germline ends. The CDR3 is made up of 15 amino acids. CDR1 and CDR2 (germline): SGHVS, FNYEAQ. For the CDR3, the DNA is TGTGCCAGCAGCCTCACAAGGTCTATCACAGATACGCAGTATTTT. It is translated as CASSLTRSITDTQYF.

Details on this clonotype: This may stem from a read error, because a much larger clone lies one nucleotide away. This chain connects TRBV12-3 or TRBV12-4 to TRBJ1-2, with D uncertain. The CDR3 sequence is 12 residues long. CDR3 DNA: TGTGCCAGCAGTTTGAGGACCCATGGCGACACCTTC. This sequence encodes CASSLRTHGDTF.

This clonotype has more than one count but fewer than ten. CDR3 sequence (DNA): TGTGCCAGCAGCGATAGAAGCCTCTACGAGCAGTACTTC. Its protein product is CASSDRSLYEQYF. The chain uses TRBV7-9 and TRBJ2-7; D is unclear. The germline V gene encodes CDR1 SEHNR and CDR2 FQNEAQ (reference sequence). Trimming cost V 5 bases and J 3 bases, with 11 bases left between them. CDR3 length: 13 residues. Filled out from reference TRBV7-9 and TRBJ2-7, the complete variable domain reads DTGVSQNPRHKITKRGQNVTFRCDPISEHNRLYWYRQTLGQGPEFLTYFQNEAQLEKSRLLSDRFSAERPKGSFSTLEIQRTEQGDSAMYLCASSDRSLYEQYFGPGTRLTVT.

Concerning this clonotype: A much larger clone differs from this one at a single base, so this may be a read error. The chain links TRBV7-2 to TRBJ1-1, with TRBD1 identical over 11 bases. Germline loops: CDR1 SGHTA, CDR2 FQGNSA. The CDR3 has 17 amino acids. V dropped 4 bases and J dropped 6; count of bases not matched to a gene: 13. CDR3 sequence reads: CASSYLGQGALLAEAFF. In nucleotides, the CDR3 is TGTGCCAGCAGCTACCTTGGACAGGGGGCGCTTTTGGCTGAAGCTTTCTTT. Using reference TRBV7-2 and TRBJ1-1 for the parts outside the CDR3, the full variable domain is GAGVSQSPSNKVTEKGKDVELRCDPISGHTALYWYRQSLGQGLEFLIYFQGNSAPDKSGLPSDRFSAERTGGSVSTLTIQRTQQEDSAVYLCASSYLGQGALLAEAFFGQGTRLTVV.

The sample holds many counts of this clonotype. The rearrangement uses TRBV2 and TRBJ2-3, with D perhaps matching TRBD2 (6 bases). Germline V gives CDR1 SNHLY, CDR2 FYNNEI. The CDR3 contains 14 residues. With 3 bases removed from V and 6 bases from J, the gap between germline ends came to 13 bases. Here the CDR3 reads CASSDGSVGDTQYF. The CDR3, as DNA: TGTGCCAGCAGTGACGGGAGCGTAGGGGATACGCAGTATTTT.

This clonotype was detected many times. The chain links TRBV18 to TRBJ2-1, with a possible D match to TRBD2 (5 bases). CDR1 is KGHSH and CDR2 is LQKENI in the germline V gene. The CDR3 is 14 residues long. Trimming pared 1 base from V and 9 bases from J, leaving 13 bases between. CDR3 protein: CASSPLARWGEQFF. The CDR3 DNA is TGTGCCAGCTCACCACTAGCGAGGTGGGGTGAGCAGTTCTTC.

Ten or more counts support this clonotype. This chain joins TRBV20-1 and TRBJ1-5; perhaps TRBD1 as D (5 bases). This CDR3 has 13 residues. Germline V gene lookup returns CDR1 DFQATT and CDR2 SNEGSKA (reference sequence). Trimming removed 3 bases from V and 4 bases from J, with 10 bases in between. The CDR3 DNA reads TGCAGTGCTAGCGCAGGGCCAAATCAGCCCCAGCATTTT. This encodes CSASAGPNQPQHF.

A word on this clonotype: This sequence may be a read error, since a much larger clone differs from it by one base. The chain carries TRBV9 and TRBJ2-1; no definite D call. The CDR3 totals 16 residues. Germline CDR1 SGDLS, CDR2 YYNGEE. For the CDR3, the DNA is TGTGCCAGCGGCGTAGATTACTCTTTCTCCTACAATGAGCAGTTCTTC. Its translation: CASGVDYSFSYNEQFF.

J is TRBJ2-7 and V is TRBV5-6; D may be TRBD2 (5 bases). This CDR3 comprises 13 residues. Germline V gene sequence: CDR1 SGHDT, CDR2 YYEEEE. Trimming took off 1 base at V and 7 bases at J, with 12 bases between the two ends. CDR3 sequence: CASSLQRRSEQYF. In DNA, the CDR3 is TGTGCCAGCAGCTTGCAGAGGAGGAGTGAGCAGTACTTC.

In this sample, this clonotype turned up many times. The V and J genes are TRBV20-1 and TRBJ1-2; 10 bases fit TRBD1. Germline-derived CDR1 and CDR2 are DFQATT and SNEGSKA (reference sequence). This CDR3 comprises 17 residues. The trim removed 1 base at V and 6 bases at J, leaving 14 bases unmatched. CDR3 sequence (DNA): TGCAGTGCTAGAGGGCCGGGACAGGGGCCCCTAGGGCATGGCTACACCTTC. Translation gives CSARGPGQGPLGHGYTF.

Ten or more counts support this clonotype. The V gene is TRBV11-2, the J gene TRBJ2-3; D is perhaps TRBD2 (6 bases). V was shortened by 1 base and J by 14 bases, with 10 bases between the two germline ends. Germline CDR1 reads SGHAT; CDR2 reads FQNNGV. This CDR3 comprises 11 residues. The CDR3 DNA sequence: TGTGCCAGCAGCTTAGGCGGGGTCCCGTATTTT. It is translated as CASSLGGVPYF.

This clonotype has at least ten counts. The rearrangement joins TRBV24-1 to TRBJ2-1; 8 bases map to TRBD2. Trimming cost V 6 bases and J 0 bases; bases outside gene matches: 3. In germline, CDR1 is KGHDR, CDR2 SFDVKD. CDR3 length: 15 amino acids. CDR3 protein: CATSLAGSSYNEQFF. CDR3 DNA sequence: TGTGCCACCAGTTTAGCGGGAAGCTCCTACAATGAGCAGTTCTTC.